This TCR beta chain was obtained from a study of cytomegalovirus exposure and HLA in healthy donors. As for the study in general: Early release data held 75 million to 100 million unique TCRs from HLA-typed donors.

Overall study findings and caveats: Usually a TCR sequence was rare, but some public TCRs were found in many donors.

V lost 11 bases and J lost 0; bases outside the gene matches: 10. This CDR3 region has 16 residues. Germline lookup yields CDR1 ENHRY and CDR2 SYGVKD. With 60 Vbeta and 13 Jbeta primers, the PCR was carried out. Libraries were prepared by immunoSEQ multiplex PCR; TCRdb keeps only in-frame clonotypes and omits some of them. The sample lists 95,000 to 150,000 clones; around 74% were seen once. This clone was detected only a few times. Antigen: not known. The TCR originated in a man aged 55 to 69 in good health and CMV-seropositive. Sequencing was carried out using PBMCs. This rearrangement joins TRBV10-3 to TRBJ2-7, with 13 positions matching TRBD2. DNA of the CDR3: TGTGCCTCGGACAGGGGGACTAGCGGGATCTCCTACGAGCAGTACTTC. Translating it yields CASDRGTSGISYEQYF.